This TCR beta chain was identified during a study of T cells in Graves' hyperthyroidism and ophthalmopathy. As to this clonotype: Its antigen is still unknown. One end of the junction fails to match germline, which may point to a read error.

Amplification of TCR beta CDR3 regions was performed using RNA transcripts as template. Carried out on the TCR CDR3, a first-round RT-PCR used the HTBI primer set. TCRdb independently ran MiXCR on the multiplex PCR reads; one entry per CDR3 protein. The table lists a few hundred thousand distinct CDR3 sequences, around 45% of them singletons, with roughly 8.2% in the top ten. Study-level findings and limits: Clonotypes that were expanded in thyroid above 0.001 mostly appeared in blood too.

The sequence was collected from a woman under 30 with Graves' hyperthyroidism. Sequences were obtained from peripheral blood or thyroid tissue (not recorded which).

The CDR3 region has the DNA TGCGCCAGCGGTGCTCGGGGGCGGAATGGGCAGTTCTTC. It encodes CASGARGRNGQFF. The chain uses TRBV10-1 and TRBJ2-1, with D perhaps TRBD1 or TRBD2 (6 bases each). Germline loops: CDR1 WNHNN, CDR2 SYGVQD (reference sequence). The CDR3 has 13 residues.